Listed below are T cell receptor beta chains from one sample, sequenced in a study of T-cell memory formation after mild COVID-19. TCRdb itself ran the 5' RACE reads through MiXCR, one entry per CDR3 protein. The table lists about 400,000 distinct CDR3 sequences, less than 25% of them singletons, with around 8.7% in the top ten. Sequencing input: PBMCs or a T cell subset sorted from them (not recorded which). These receptors were collected from an adult woman who had mild COVID-19 (a few samples of this study predate the infection). Cell type and time point are not known. CDR3s include the opening cysteine and the closing phenylalanine or tryptophan. The order of the fields is J gene, clone size, V gene, CDR3 length, D gene, CDR3 protein, CDR3 DNA. A D gene is named only where the DNA matches it firmly. Size values are once, few and many counts, or a class for expanded clones, and some rows have none.

j_gene: TRBJ2-6
abundance: .
v_gene: TRBV7-9
len: 16
d_gene: .
CDR3aa: CASSLAQGTGANVLTF
CDR3nt: TGTGCCAGCAGCTTAGCGCAAGGCACTGGGGCCAACGTCCTGACTTTC

j_gene: TRBJ2-1
abundance: few
v_gene: TRBV7-3
len: 17
d_gene: .
CDR3aa: CASSLKVRGYSYNEQFF
CDR3nt: TGTGCCAGCAGCTTAAAGGTCCGCGGCTACTCCTACAATGAGCAGTTCTTC

j_gene: TRBJ2-7
abundance: .
v_gene: TRBV6-5
len: 13
d_gene: .
CDR3aa: CASSYSIGNEQYF
CDR3nt: TGTGCCAGCAGTTACTCGATCGGGAACGAGCAGTACTTC

j_gene: TRBJ2-1
abundance: .
v_gene: TRBV7-9
len: 15
d_gene: TRBD2
CDR3aa: CASSPLAGGSYEQFF
CDR3nt: TGTGCCAGCAGCCCTCTAGCGGGAGGATCCTATGAGCAGTTCTTC

j_gene: TRBJ2-3
abundance: few
v_gene: TRBV15
len: 18
d_gene: TRBD2
CDR3aa: CATSREPGLAGVSDTQYF
CDR3nt: TGTGCCACCAGCAGGGAACCGGGACTAGCGGGAGTATCAGATACGCAGTATTTT

j_gene: TRBJ2-3
abundance: .
v_gene: TRBV7-9
len: 15
d_gene: TRBD2
CDR3aa: CASSLFRSGADTQYF
CDR3nt: TGTGCCAGCAGCTTATTTCGTAGCGGGGCAGATACGCAGTATTTT

j_gene: TRBJ2-7
abundance: few
v_gene: TRBV25-1
len: 17
d_gene: TRBD2
CDR3aa: CASSVAPGASGSYEQYF
CDR3nt: TGTGCCAGCAGTGTGGCCCCCGGGGCTAGCGGGAGTTACGAGCAGTACTTC

j_gene: TRBJ2-6
abundance: few
v_gene: TRBV7-6
len: 18
d_gene: .
CDR3aa: CASSPEEGHFAGANVLTF
CDR3nt: TGTGCCAGCAGCCCCGAAGAGGGACATTTCGCTGGGGCCAACGTCCTGACTTTC

j_gene: TRBJ1-4
abundance: few
v_gene: TRBV12-3/TRBV12-4
len: 15
d_gene: .
CDR3aa: CASSPRGRWNEKLFF
CDR3nt: TGTGCCAGCAGCCCCAGGGGACGGTGGAATGAAAAACTGTTTTTT

j_gene: TRBJ1-1
abundance: .
v_gene: TRBV7-3
len: 13
d_gene: .
CDR3aa: CASSLVMSSEAFF
CDR3nt: TGTGCCAGCAGCTTAGTTATGTCCTCAGAAGCTTTCTTT

j_gene: TRBJ2-7
abundance: .
v_gene: TRBV18
len: 14
d_gene: .
CDR3aa: CASSRGSTNYEQYF
CDR3nt: TGTGCCAGCTCACGCGGCAGCACTAACTACGAGCAGTACTTC

j_gene: TRBJ2-3
abundance: .
v_gene: TRBV6-5
len: 15
d_gene: TRBD2
CDR3aa: CASSYWGGSTDTQYF
CDR3nt: TGTGCCAGCAGTTATTGGGGGGGTAGCACAGATACGCAGTATTTT

j_gene: TRBJ1-1
abundance: .
v_gene: TRBV5-6
len: 12
d_gene: TRBD1
CDR3aa: CASTRQGPVAFF
CDR3nt: TGTGCCAGCACTAGACAGGGCCCTGTAGCTTTCTTT

j_gene: TRBJ2-3
abundance: .
v_gene: TRBV5-6
len: 15
d_gene: TRBD2
CDR3aa: CASSLSLAGEDTQYF
CDR3nt: TGTGCCAGCAGCTTGAGTCTAGCGGGGGAAGATACGCAGTATTTT

j_gene: TRBJ2-3
abundance: .
v_gene: TRBV21-1
len: 15
d_gene: .
CDR3aa: CASGDPGQGFYTQYF
CDR3nt: TGTGCCAGCGGCGACCCGGGACAGGGGTTTTATACGCAGTATTTT

j_gene: TRBJ1-5
abundance: .
v_gene: TRBV6-2/TRBV6-3
len: 11
d_gene: .
CDR3aa: CASGVGQPQHF
CDR3nt: TGTGCCAGCGGAGTTGGTCAGCCCCAGCATTTT

j_gene: TRBJ1-1
abundance: .
v_gene: TRBV2
len: 16
d_gene: .
CDR3aa: CASSPAGPQQGTEAFF
CDR3nt: TGTGCCAGCAGTCCAGCCGGCCCGCAACAAGGCACTGAAGCTTTCTTT

j_gene: TRBJ1-2
abundance: .
v_gene: TRBV7-2
len: 15
d_gene: TRBD1
CDR3aa: CASSLASGGSYGYTF
CDR3nt: TGTGCCAGCAGCTTAGCGTCAGGGGGTAGCTATGGCTACACCTTC

j_gene: TRBJ2-1
abundance: .
v_gene: TRBV27
len: 13
d_gene: TRBD2
CDR3aa: CASRTSGGREQFF
CDR3nt: TGTGCCTCGAGGACTAGCGGGGGCCGGGAGCAGTTCTTC

j_gene: TRBJ2-1
abundance: .
v_gene: TRBV19
len: 14
d_gene: TRBD1
CDR3aa: CASSIGQGRDEQFF
CDR3nt: TGTGCCAGTAGTATCGGACAGGGACGTGATGAGCAGTTCTTC

j_gene: TRBJ2-7
abundance: .
v_gene: TRBV7-2
len: 14
d_gene: .
CDR3aa: CASSRSGRLYEQYF
CDR3nt: TGTGCCAGCAGCCGTTCCGGACGGTTATACGAGCAGTACTTC

j_gene: TRBJ1-3
abundance: .
v_gene: TRBV7-9
len: 15
d_gene: .
CDR3aa: CASSMRTDSGNTIYF
CDR3nt: TGTGCCAGCAGCATGAGGACCGACTCTGGAAACACCATATATTTT

j_gene: TRBJ2-3
abundance: .
v_gene: TRBV10-3
len: 14
d_gene: TRBD2
CDR3aa: CAIKAGGPTDTQYF
CDR3nt: TGTGCCATCAAGGCGGGAGGGCCCACAGATACGCAGTATTTT

j_gene: TRBJ2-2
abundance: many
v_gene: TRBV24-1
len: 14
d_gene: .
CDR3aa: CATSDPPPPGELFF
CDR3nt: TGTGCCACCAGTGACCCCCCCCCACCCGGGGAGCTGTTTTTT

j_gene: TRBJ1-1
abundance: .
v_gene: TRBV12-3/TRBV12-4
len: 12
d_gene: TRBD1
CDR3aa: CASSFWTGEAFF
CDR3nt: TGTGCCAGCAGTTTCTGGACAGGGGAAGCTTTCTTT

j_gene: TRBJ2-3
abundance: few
v_gene: TRBV4-1
len: 16
d_gene: TRBD2
CDR3aa: CASSLSGLATTDTQYF
CDR3nt: TGCGCCAGCAGCCTGTCGGGACTAGCCACCACAGATACGCAGTATTTT

j_gene: TRBJ1-1
abundance: few
v_gene: TRBV7-2
len: 16
d_gene: TRBD1
CDR3aa: CASTRKDRVLDTEAFF
CDR3nt: TGTGCCAGCACGCGCAAGGACAGGGTATTGGACACTGAAGCTTTCTTT

j_gene: TRBJ2-7
abundance: many
v_gene: TRBV12-3/TRBV12-4
len: 20
d_gene: TRBD1
CDR3aa: CASSFRIGGTGASISYEQYF
CDR3nt: TGTGCCAGCAGTTTTCGTATAGGTGGGACAGGCGCTTCTATCTCCTACGAGCAGTACTTC

j_gene: TRBJ1-5
abundance: few
v_gene: TRBV10-3
len: 13
d_gene: .
CDR3aa: CAISDDSHQPQHF
CDR3nt: TGTGCCATCAGTGACGACAGTCATCAGCCCCAGCATTTT

j_gene: TRBJ2-7
abundance: few
v_gene: TRBV3-1
len: 13
d_gene: .
CDR3aa: CASSRRGHNEQYF
CDR3nt: TGTGCCAGCAGCCGGAGGGGGCATAACGAGCAGTACTTC

j_gene: TRBJ2-7
abundance: few
v_gene: TRBV4-1
len: 16
d_gene: .
CDR3aa: CASSRIDGGHSYEQYF
CDR3nt: TGCGCCAGCAGCCGTATCGACGGAGGACACTCCTACGAGCAGTACTTC

j_gene: TRBJ2-2
abundance: once
v_gene: TRBV6-2/TRBV6-3
len: 14
d_gene: .
CDR3aa: CASRPDYSERELFF
CDR3nt: TGTGCCAGCAGACCGGACTATTCCGAGAGGGAGCTGTTTTTT

j_gene: TRBJ2-3
abundance: few
v_gene: TRBV5-1
len: 15
d_gene: TRBD2
CDR3aa: CASRLQRGNTDTQYF
CDR3nt: TGCGCCAGCAGACTACAGCGGGGGAACACAGATACGCAGTATTTT

j_gene: TRBJ2-3
abundance: .
v_gene: TRBV27
len: 17
d_gene: .
CDR3aa: CASIGLGSFSSTDTQYF
CDR3nt: TGTGCCAGCATAGGTTTGGGCTCATTTTCTAGCACAGATACGCAGTATTTT

j_gene: TRBJ2-7
abundance: few
v_gene: TRBV20-1
len: 15
d_gene: TRBD1
CDR3aa: CSARSPGQGLGEQYF
CDR3nt: TGCAGTGCTAGATCTCCGGGACAGGGACTCGGCGAGCAGTACTTC

j_gene: TRBJ2-1
abundance: many
v_gene: TRBV7-8
len: 15
d_gene: .
CDR3aa: CASSLAPLSYNEQFF
CDR3nt: TGTGCCAGCAGCTTAGCGCCCCTAAGTTACAATGAGCAGTTCTTC

j_gene: TRBJ2-3
abundance: .
v_gene: TRBV5-6
len: 17
d_gene: TRBD2
CDR3aa: CASSFGASGRSTDTQYF
CDR3nt: TGTGCCAGCAGCTTTGGGGCTAGCGGGAGGAGCACAGATACGCAGTATTTT

j_gene: TRBJ2-1
abundance: .
v_gene: TRBV5-1
len: 13
d_gene: .
CDR3aa: CASSLILGGEQFF
CDR3nt: TGCGCCAGCAGCTTGATACTCGGAGGTGAGCAGTTCTTC

j_gene: TRBJ1-6
abundance: few
v_gene: TRBV12-3/TRBV12-4
len: 15
d_gene: TRBD1
CDR3aa: CASSLLPGGNSPLHF
CDR3nt: TGTGCCAGCAGTTTATTGCCAGGGGGAAATTCACCCCTCCACTTT

j_gene: TRBJ2-7
abundance: .
v_gene: TRBV20-1
len: 10
d_gene: .
CDR3aa: CSAGRVEQYF
CDR3nt: TGCAGTGCTGGCCGGGTCGAGCAGTACTTC

j_gene: TRBJ2-3
abundance: .
v_gene: TRBV20-1
len: 15
d_gene: .
CDR3aa: CSARENGLGTDTQYF
CDR3nt: TGCAGTGCTAGAGAGAACGGGCTGGGCACAGATACGCAGTATTTT

j_gene: TRBJ2-7
abundance: few
v_gene: TRBV4-1
len: 15
d_gene: .
CDR3aa: CASSLSYASSYEQYF
CDR3nt: TGCGCCAGCAGCCTCAGTTACGCGAGCTCCTACGAGCAGTACTTC